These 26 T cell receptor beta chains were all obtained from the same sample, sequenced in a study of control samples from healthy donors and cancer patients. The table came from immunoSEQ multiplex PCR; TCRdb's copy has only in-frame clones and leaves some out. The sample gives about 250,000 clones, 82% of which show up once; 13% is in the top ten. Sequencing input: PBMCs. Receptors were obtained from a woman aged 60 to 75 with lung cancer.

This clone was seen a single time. This CDR3 reads CASWGGSWGGELFF. The CDR3 nucleotides are TGTGCCTCCTGGGGCGGGAGCTGGGGCGGGGAGCTGTTTTTT. V and J are TRBV6-5 and TRBJ2-2; 7 bases are a match to TRBD2. The CDR3 sequence is 14 residues long. Germline CDR1 MNHEY, CDR2 SVGAGI. V was clipped by 11 bases and J by 7 bases; unmatched bases: 13.

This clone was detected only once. DNA for the CDR3: TGCGCCAGCAGCTTGGCGTCTAGCGGGGCGTCCTACGAGCAGTACTTC. Protein product: CASSLASSGASYEQYF. The chain combines TRBV5-1 with TRBJ2-7; the match to TRBD2 covers 9 bases. Trimming removed 0 bases from V and 1 base from J; junction bases left unmatched: 5. The V gene's germline CDR1 is SGHRS and CDR2 YFSETQ. This CDR3 is built from 16 residues.

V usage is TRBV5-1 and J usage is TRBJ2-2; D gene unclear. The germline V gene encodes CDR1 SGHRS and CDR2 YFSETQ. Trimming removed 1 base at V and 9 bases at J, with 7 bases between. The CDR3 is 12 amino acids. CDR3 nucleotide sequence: TGCGCCAGCAGCTTGACCCGACGGGAGCTGTTTTTT. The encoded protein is CASSLTRRELFF.

CDR3 nucleotides: TGTGCCACCAGTCCAAGGACAGGGGACACCGGGGAGCTGTTTTTT. Translated, it gives CATSPRTGDTGELFF. V gene TRBV24-1 combines with J gene TRBJ2-2; 9 bases are a match to TRBD1. V lost 6 bases to trimming and J lost 3 bases; unmatched junction nucleotides: 4. This CDR3 has 15 residues. CDR1 KGHDR and CDR2 SFDVKD come from the germline V gene.

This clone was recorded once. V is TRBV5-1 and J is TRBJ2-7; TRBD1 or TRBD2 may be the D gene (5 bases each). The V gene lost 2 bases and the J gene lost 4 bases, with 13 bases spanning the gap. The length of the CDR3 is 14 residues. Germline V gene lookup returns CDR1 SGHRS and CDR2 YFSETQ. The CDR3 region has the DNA TGCGCCAGCAGCTTAGGGACCCTAGAATACGAGCAGTACTTC. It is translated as CASSLGTLEYEQYF.

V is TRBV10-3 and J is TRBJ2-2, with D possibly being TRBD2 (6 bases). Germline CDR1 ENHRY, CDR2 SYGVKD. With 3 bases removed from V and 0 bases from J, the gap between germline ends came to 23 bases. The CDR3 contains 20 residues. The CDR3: CAISDVTHEVGGANTGELFF. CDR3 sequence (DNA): TGTGCCATCAGTGACGTGACTCATGAGGTCGGCGGGGCGAACACCGGGGAGCTGTTTTTT.

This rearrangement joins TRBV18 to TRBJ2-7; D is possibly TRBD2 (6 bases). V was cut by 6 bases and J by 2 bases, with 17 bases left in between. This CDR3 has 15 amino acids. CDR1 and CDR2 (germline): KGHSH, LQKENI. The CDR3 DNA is TGTGCCAGCTCCCTCGGGACTCCAATTACCTACGAGCAGTACTTC. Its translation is CASSLGTPITYEQYF.

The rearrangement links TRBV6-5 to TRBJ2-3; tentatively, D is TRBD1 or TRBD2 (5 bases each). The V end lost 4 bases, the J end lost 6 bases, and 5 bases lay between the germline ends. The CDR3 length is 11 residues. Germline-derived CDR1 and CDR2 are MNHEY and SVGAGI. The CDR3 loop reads CASSWGDTQYF. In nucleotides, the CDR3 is TGTGCCAGCAGTTGGGGGGATACGCAGTATTTT.

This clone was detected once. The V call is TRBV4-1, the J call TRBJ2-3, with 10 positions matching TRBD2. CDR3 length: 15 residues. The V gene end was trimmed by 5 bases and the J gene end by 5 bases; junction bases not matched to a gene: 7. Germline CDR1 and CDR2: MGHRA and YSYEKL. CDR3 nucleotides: TGCGCCAGCAGCAATAGCGGGGGGCGAGGAGATACGCAGTATTTT. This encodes CASSNSGGRGDTQYF.

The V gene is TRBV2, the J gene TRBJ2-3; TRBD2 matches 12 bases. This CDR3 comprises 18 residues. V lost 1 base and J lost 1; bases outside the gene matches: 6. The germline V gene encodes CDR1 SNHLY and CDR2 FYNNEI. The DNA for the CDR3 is TGTGCCAGCAGTGAAGGTTGGACTAGCGGGAAGCGCACAGATACGCAGTATTTT. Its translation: CASSEGWTSGKRTDTQYF.

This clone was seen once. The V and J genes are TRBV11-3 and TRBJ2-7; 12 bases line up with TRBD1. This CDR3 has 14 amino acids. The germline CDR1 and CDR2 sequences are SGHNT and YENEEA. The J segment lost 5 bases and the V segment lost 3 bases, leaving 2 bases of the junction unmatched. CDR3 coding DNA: TGTGCCAGCAGCTTGGGACAGGGGGCGGACGAGCAGTACTTC. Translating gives CASSLGQGADEQYF.

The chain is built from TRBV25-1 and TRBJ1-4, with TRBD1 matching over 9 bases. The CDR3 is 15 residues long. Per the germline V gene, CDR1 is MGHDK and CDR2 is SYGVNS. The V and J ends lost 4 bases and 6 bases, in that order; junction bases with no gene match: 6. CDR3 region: CASSVPGQGDEKLFF. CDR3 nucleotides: TGTGCCAGCAGTGTTCCGGGACAGGGTGATGAAAAACTGTTTTTT.

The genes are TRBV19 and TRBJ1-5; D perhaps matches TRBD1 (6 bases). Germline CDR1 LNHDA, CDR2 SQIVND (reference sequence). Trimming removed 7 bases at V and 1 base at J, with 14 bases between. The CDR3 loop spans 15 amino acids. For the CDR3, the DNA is TGTGCCAGTACCCCCCAGGGGCTCAGCAATCAGCCCCAGCATTTT. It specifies CASTPQGLSNQPQHF. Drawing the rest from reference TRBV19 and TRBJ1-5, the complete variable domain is DGGITQSPKYLFRKEGQNVTLSCEQNLNHDAMYWYRQDPGQGLRLIYYSQIVNDFQKGDIAEGYSVSREKKESFPLTVTSAQKNPTAFYLCASTPQGLSNQPQHFGDGTRLSIL.

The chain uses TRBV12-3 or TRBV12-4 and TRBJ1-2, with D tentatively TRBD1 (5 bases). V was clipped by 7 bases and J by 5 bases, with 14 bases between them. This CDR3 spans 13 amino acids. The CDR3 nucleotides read TGTGCCAGCACCCCCAGTGGGGGGTATGGCTACACCTTC. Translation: CASTPSGGYGYTF.

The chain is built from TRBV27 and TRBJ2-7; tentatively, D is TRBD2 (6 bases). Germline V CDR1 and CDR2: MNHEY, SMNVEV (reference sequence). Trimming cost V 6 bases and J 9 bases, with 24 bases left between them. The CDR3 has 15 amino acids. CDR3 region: CASSGMPGTHFAQYF. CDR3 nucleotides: TGTGCCAGCAGCGGCATGCCCGGGACTCATTTTGCGCAGTACTTC.

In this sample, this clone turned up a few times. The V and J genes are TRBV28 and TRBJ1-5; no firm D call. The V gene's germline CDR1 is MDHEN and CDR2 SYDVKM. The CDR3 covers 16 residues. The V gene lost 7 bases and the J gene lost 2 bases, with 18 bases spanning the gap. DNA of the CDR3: TGTGCCAGCACCGGATGGAGGAACTATGGCAATCAGCCCCAGCATTTT. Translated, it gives CASTGWRNYGNQPQHF.

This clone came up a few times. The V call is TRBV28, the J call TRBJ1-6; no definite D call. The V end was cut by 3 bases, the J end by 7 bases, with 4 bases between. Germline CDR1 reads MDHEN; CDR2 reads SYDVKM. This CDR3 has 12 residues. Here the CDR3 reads CASSLMNSPLHF. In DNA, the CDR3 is TGTGCCAGCAGTTTGATGAATTCACCCCTCCACTTT.

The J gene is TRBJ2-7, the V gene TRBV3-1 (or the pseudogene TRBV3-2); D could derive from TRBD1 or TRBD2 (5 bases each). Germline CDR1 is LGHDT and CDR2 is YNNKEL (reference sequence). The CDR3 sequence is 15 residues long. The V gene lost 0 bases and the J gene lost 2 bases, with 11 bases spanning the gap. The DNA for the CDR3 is TGTGCCAGCAGCCAAGAGAGGGGAGTTGCCTACGAGCAGTACTTC. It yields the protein CASSQERGVAYEQYF.

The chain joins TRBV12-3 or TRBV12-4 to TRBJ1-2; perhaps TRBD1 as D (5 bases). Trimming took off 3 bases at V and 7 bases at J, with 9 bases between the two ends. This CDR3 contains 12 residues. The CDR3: CASSLNQGGYTF. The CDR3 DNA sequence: TGTGCCAGCAGTTTGAATCAGGGTGGCTACACCTTC.

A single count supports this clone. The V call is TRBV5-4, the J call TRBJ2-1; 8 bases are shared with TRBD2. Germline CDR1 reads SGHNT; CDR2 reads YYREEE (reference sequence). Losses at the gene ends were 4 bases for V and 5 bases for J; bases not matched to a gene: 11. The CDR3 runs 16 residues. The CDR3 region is CASSGGEIAGHNEQFF. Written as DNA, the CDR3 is TGTGCCAGCAGCGGGGGGGAGATAGCGGGGCACAATGAGCAGTTCTTC.

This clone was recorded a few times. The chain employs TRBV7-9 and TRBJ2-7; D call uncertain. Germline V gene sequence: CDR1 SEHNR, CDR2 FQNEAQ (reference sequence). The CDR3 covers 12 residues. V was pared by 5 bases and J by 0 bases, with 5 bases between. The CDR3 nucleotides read TGTGCCAGCAGCCTTAGCTCCTACGAGCAGTACTTC. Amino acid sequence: CASSLSSYEQYF.

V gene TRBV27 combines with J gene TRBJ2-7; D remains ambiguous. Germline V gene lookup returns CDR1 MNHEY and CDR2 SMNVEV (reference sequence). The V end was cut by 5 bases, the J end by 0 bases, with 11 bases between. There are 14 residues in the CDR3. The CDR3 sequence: CASSPLGGSYEQYF. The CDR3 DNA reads TGTGCCAGCAGTCCCCTCGGCGGCTCCTACGAGCAGTACTTC.

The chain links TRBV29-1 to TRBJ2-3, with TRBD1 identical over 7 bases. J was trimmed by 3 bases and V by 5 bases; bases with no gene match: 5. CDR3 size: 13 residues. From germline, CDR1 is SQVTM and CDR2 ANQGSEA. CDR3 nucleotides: TGCAGCGTTACAACAGGGGCTACAGATACGCAGTATTTT. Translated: CSVTTGATDTQYF.

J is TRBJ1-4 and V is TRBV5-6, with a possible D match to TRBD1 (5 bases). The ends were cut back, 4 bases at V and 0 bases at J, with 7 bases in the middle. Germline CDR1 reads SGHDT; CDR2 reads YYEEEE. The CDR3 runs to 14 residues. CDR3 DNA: TGTGCCAGCAGCCCGACAGCAACTAATGAAAAACTGTTTTTT. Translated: CASSPTATNEKLFF.

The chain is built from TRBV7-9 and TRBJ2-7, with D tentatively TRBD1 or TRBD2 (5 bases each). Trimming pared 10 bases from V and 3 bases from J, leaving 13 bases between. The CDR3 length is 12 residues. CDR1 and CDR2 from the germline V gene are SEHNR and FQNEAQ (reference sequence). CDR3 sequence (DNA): TGTGCCATCGGGACGGACCTCTACGAGCAGTACTTC. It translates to CAIGTDLYEQYF.

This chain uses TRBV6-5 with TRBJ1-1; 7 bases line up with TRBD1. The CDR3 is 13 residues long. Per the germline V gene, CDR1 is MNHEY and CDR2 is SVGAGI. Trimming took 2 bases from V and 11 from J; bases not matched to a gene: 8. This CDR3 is CASSYGTEIKAFF. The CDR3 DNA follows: TGTGCCAGCAGTTACGGGACAGAGATAAAGGCTTTCTTT.